This TCR beta chain was identified in a study of blood T cell repertoires in COVID-19. Study details: Samples representing acute and convalescent COVID-19 were sourced from the United States, Italy and Spain. The cDNA or gDNA used as material had been derived from T cells, B-cell-depleted T cells, or PBMCs.

Seattle researchers signed up patients amid active infection and tracked them longitudinally. The CDR3 consists of 15 residues. Germline V gives CDR1 MDHEN, CDR2 SYDVKM. Trimming removed 2 bases from V and 5 bases from J, with 12 bases in between. Using immunoSEQ multiplex PCR, the repertoire was profiled, and TCRdb retains in-frame clones only, with some absent. Counted here are fewer than 150,000 clones, approximately 85% occurring once; the ten biggest clones make up approximately 5%. This receptor was obtained from an older woman with COVID-19, enrolled during active disease. Sample: peripheral blood. This sequence joins TRBV28 and TRBJ2-2; D is possibly TRBD2 (5 bases). CDR3 residues: CASSLDGDGTGELFF. CDR3 coding DNA: TGTGCCAGCAGTTTAGACGGGGATGGGACCGGGGAGCTGTTTTTT.